Below, 14 T cell receptor beta chains from the same sample are listed, as sequenced in a study of CD8 T cells in ankylosing spondylitis. Study observations and caveats: Several highly homologous variants formed a TCR beta motif that appeared characteristic of ankylosing spondylitis blood.

TCRdb redid the calling of the 5' RACE reads with MiXCR, one entry per CDR3 protein. Among fewer than 750,000 distinct CDR3 sequences listed, over 15% were seen once. These TCRs' antigens remain unknown. Sequencing was performed on blood, either unsorted or a sorted T cell fraction (not recorded which). Source of these receptors: a male donor with ankylosing spondylitis.

A few counts support this clonotype. This chain links TRBV12-3 or TRBV12-4 with TRBJ1-2; 9 bases align to TRBD1. CDR3 length equals 15 residues. J was trimmed by 4 bases and V by 5 bases; bases with no gene match: 8. CDR3 nucleotide sequence: TGTGCCAGCAGTCCGGGACAGGGCCCTACCTATGGCTACACCTTC. Translation: CASSPGQGPTYGYTF.

Only a few counts were recorded for this clonotype. The gene calls are TRBV20-1 and TRBJ2-1; TRBD2 aligns across 12 bases. This CDR3 has 16 amino acids. Trimming removed 3 bases from V and 7 bases from J; junction bases left unmatched: 10. Germline V gene sequence: CDR1 DFQATT, CDR2 SNEGSKA (reference sequence). CDR3 amino acids: CSASRLAGALLNEQFF. The CDR3 nucleotides read TGCAGTGCTAGTCGACTAGCGGGGGCCCTTTTGAATGAGCAGTTCTTC.

The chain recombines TRBV9 with TRBJ2-1; 7 bases are shared with TRBD1. This CDR3 contains 15 residues. Trimming removed 4 bases from V and 8 bases from J; junction bases left unmatched: 12. CDR1 and CDR2 from the germline V gene are SGDLS and YYNGEE. The CDR3 here is CASSTTAGGVDEQFF. CDR3 DNA: TGTGCCAGCAGCACCACGGCAGGGGGAGTCGATGAGCAGTTCTTC.

A word on this clonotype: The junction shows a germline mismatch at one end, possibly a read error. The chain couples TRBV7-3 to TRBJ2-7; D is perhaps TRBD1 or TRBD2 (6 bases each). Germline V lookup: CDR1 SGHTA, CDR2 FQGTGA. The CDR3 has 17 residues. CDR3 region: CACSLKGDSTSSYEQYF. CDR3 DNA sequence: TGTGCCTGCAGCTTAAAGGGGGACTCGACTAGCTCCTACGAGCAGTACTTC.

This rearrangement joins TRBV15 to TRBJ2-3; D is ambiguous. Looked up from germline, CDR1 is LNHNV and CDR2 is YYDKDF (reference sequence). The V end lost 4 bases, the J end lost 0 bases, and 17 bases lay between the germline ends. This CDR3 comprises 17 residues. DNA of the CDR3: TGTGCCACCAGCACTACAAGAGAAAAGTCTAGCACAGATACGCAGTATTTT. Its protein product is CATSTTREKSSTDTQYF.

This chain uses TRBV11-3 with TRBJ2-1; D assignment may be TRBD1 or TRBD2 (6 bases each). V was clipped by 3 bases and J by 6 bases, with 12 bases between them. The CDR3 length is 14 residues. Germline CDR1 SGHNT, CDR2 YENEEA. CDR3 loop: CASSFPPGANEQFF. The CDR3 DNA sequence: TGTGCCAGCAGCTTCCCGCCGGGGGCCAATGAGCAGTTCTTC.

This clonotype has a handful of counts. The V call is TRBV29-1, the J call TRBJ2-7; a weak D match, TRBD1 (6 bases). Trimming left V 4 bases short and J 0 bases short, with 19 bases between. This CDR3 contains 16 residues. Germline-derived CDR1 and CDR2 are SQVTM and ANQGSEA. The CDR3 nucleotides are TGCAGCGTTGTAGGGGGTGGTCGTAGGAGCTCCTACGAGCAGTACTTC. It codes for CSVVGGGRRSSYEQYF.

The rearrangement links TRBV18 to TRBJ2-1; TRBD1 agrees at 10 bases. The J segment lost 12 bases and the V segment lost 3 bases, leaving 2 bases of the junction unmatched. The germline gives CDR1 KGHSH, CDR2 LQKENI. The CDR3 runs 12 residues. DNA of the CDR3: TGTGCCAGCTCACCCGGACAGGGGGTGCAGTTCTTC. Translation: CASSPGQGVQFF.

V and J are TRBV6-5 and TRBJ2-1, with 7 bases aligning to TRBD2. V was clipped by 0 bases and J by 2 bases; unmatched bases: 4. The CDR3 has 16 amino acids. Germline CDR1 reads MNHEY; CDR2 reads SVGAGI. This chain's CDR3 is CASSYSLADTYNEQFF. The DNA of the CDR3 is TGTGCCAGCAGTTACTCTCTAGCGGACACCTACAATGAGCAGTTCTTC.

The chain recombines TRBV28 with TRBJ2-1, with D maybe TRBD2 (6 bases). CDR3 length: 16 amino acids. Trimming removed 6 bases at V and 0 bases at J, with 15 bases between. Per germline, CDR1 MDHEN and CDR2 SYDVKM. The CDR3: CASSPRGSGSYNEQFF. Written as DNA, the CDR3 is TGTGCCAGCAGCCCCCGGGGGAGCGGCTCCTACAATGAGCAGTTCTTC.

The rearrangement joins TRBV20-1 to TRBJ2-7; the D gene is possibly TRBD2 (6 bases). Germline assignment: CDR1 DFQATT and CDR2 SNEGSKA (reference sequence). V was trimmed by 3 bases and J by 2 bases, leaving 17 bases between them. CDR3 size: 15 residues. As DNA, the CDR3 is TGCAGTGCTAGCCTCTGGGATAGCGGAACCTACGAGCAGTACTTC. Translated, it gives CSASLWDSGTYEQYF.

The chain is built from TRBV25-1 and TRBJ1-1; D remains unclear. V lost 3 bases, J lost 6 bases, and 20 bases lay in between. This CDR3 contains 16 residues. Germline CDR1 reads MGHDK; CDR2 reads SYGVNS. The CDR3 DNA is TGTGCCAGCAGTGATTATAATATACATGGAAGCGCTGAAGCTTTCTTT. It specifies CASSDYNIHGSAEAFF.

J is TRBJ2-2 and V is TRBV19; D is perhaps TRBD1 or TRBD2 (5 bases each). The CDR3 sequence is 15 residues long. Germline CDR1 reads LNHDA; CDR2 reads SQIVND (reference sequence). The ends were cut back, 4 bases at V and 3 bases at J, with 12 bases in the middle. The DNA of the CDR3 is TGTGCCAGTAGTACAGGGACGAGACACACCGGGGAGCTGTTTTTT. This gives the protein CASSTGTRHTGELFF.

This chain connects TRBV18 to TRBJ2-1, with 10 bases identical to TRBD2. V lost 3 bases to trimming and J lost 9 bases; unmatched junction nucleotides: 8. The CDR3 length is 15 residues. Germline loops: CDR1 KGHSH, CDR2 LQKENI. As DNA, the CDR3 is TGTGCCAGCTCACCTTCGGCTAGCGGGAGCGGTGAGCAGTTCTTC. This codes for CASSPSASGSGEQFF.